The rows below give T cell receptor beta chains drawn from one sample of a study of blood T cell repertoires in COVID-19. The method was immunoSEQ multiplex PCR; TCRdb's version includes in-frame clones alone and lacks a portion of them. The sample contains about 270,000 clones, 80% to 90% of which appear only once. The sample taken for sequencing was PBMCs or T cells enriched from blood (not recorded which). The source is a man aged 18 to 30 who had recovered from COVID-19. Each CDR3 is given with its conserved first and last residue. A D gene is named only where the DNA matches it firmly. The size of a clone is reported for some rows only, either as once, few or many, or as a class for expanded clones.

j_gene | v_gene | d_gene | abundance | CDR3aa | CDR3nt
TRBJ1-1 | TRBV5-5 | TRBD1 | . | CASSLGTGETEAFF | TGTGCCAGCAGCCTAGGGACAGGGGAAACTGAAGCTTTCTTT
TRBJ1-4 | TRBV10-3 | TRBD1 | . | CAISDSRQGAQEKLFF | TGTGCCATCAGTGATTCCCGACAGGGGGCTCAGGAAAAACTGTTTTTT
TRBJ1-6 | TRBV28 | TRBD1 | few | CASTPRTGRNSPLHF | TGTGCCAGCACACCTCGGACAGGGAGGAATTCACCCCTCCACTTT
TRBJ2-7 | TRBV2 | TRBD1 | . | CASSKTGVTYEQYF | TGTGCCAGCAGTAAGACAGGGGTTACCTACGAGCAGTACTTC
TRBJ2-3 | TRBV24-1 | TRBD1 | . | CATSDPSRDRGRSTDTQYF | TGTGCCACCAGTGATCCGTCCCGGGACAGGGGTCGCAGCACAGATACGCAGTATTTT
TRBJ1-6 | TRBV27 | . | . | CASGGTRSYNSPLHF | TGTGCCAGCGGGGGGACTAGGTCCTATAATTCACCCCTCCACTTT
TRBJ2-2 | TRBV11-1 | TRBD2 | . | CASSFGGLAGGELFF | TGTGCCAGCAGCTTCGGCGGACTAGCGGGCGGGGAGCTGTTTTTT
TRBJ1-5 | TRBV27 | TRBD1 | . | CASSAGQGRSGNQPQHF | TGTGCCAGCAGTGCCGGACAGGGGCGGTCGGGCAATCAGCCCCAGCATTTT
TRBJ2-1 | TRBV4-2 | TRBD2 | . | CASSYSSGVAGGPREQFF | TGTGCCAGCAGCTACTCATCGGGGGTGGCGGGAGGGCCACGTGAGCAGTTCTTC
TRBJ2-5 | TRBV5-4 | TRBD2 | . | CASSLDGLAGGLETQYF | TGTGCCAGCAGCTTGGACGGACTAGCGGGGGGGCTAGAGACCCAGTACTTC
TRBJ2-5 | TRBV28 | TRBD2 | . | CASSFPPRLAGGGQETQYF | TGTGCCAGCAGTTTCCCCCCTCGACTAGCGGGAGGAGGGCAAGAGACCCAGTACTTC
TRBJ2-5 | TRBV25-1 | TRBD1 | . | CASSEGDRVGETQYF | TGTGCCAGCAGTGAAGGGGACAGGGTAGGAGAGACCCAGTACTTC
TRBJ2-7 | TRBV5-6 | TRBD2 | few | CASSSAGVYEQYF | TGTGCCAGCAGCTCGGCGGGGGTTTACGAGCAGTACTTC
TRBJ2-3 | TRBV7-2 | TRBD2 | . | CASTLAGGEGTDTQYF | TGTGCCAGCACTCTAGCGGGGGGGGAAGGCACAGATACGCAGTATTTT
TRBJ1-6 | TRBV4-1 | . | . | CASSQEGQGLSPLHF | TGCGCCAGCAGCCAAGAAGGCCAGGGGCTTTCACCCCTCCACTTT
TRBJ2-7 | TRBV5-4 | . | . | CASSSSSGSSYEQYF | TGTGCCAGCAGCTCATCGAGCGGTAGCTCCTACGAGCAGTACTTC
TRBJ2-2 | TRBV11-2 | . | . | CASSLEWGPTGELFF | TGTGCCAGCAGCTTAGAATGGGGCCCCACCGGGGAGCTGTTTTTT
TRBJ1-2 | TRBV11-2 | . | . | CASSLTDSSNYGYTF | TGTGCCAGCAGCTTAACGGACAGCTCTAACTATGGCTACACCTTC
TRBJ1-5 | TRBV7-6 | TRBD1 | . | CASSLLPPGQGLNQPQHF | TGTGCCAGCAGCTTACTTCCCCCGGGACAGGGCCTCAATCAGCCCCAGCATTTT
TRBJ2-5 | TRBV5-1 | TRBD2 | . | CASSLSGTSGYQETQYF | TGCGCCAGCAGCTTGAGCGGGACTAGCGGGTACCAAGAGACCCAGTACTTC
TRBJ2-5 | TRBV27 | . | . | CASSPLDRPPGETQYF | TGTGCCAGCAGTCCTTTAGACAGGCCGCCGGGAGAGACCCAGTACTTC
TRBJ2-3 | TRBV18 | TRBD2 | . | CASSPDLLAGELTDTQYF | TGTGCCAGCTCACCAGACCTACTAGCGGGGGAACTCACAGATACGCAGTATTTT
TRBJ1-2 | TRBV6-5 | . | . | CASSYSPDINGYTF | TGTGCCAGCAGTTACAGCCCCGACATCAATGGCTACACCTTC
TRBJ1-1 | TRBV2 | . | . | CASSPSTVMNTEAFF | TGTGCCAGCAGCCCTTCGACAGTAATGAACACTGAAGCTTTCTTT
TRBJ1-1 | TRBV5-1 | . | once | CASSLQGEFEAFF | TGCGCCAGCAGCTTGCAGGGTGAATTTGAAGCTTTCTTT
TRBJ1-5 | TRBV7-2 | . | . | CASSLGTGMSQPQHF | TGTGCCAGCAGCTTAGGAACAGGGATGTCACAGCCCCAGCATTTT
TRBJ2-1 | TRBV5-1 | TRBD1 | . | CASSLGTGIYNEQFF | TGCGCCAGCAGCTTGGGGACAGGGATTTACAATGAGCAGTTCTTC
TRBJ2-7 | TRBV19 | . | . | CASSMFGGGVPREQYF | TGTGCCAGTAGTATGTTCGGAGGGGGGGTTCCCCGCGAGCAGTACTTC
TRBJ2-1 | TRBV7-2 | TRBD1 | once | CASSFLDRAYNEQFF | TGTGCCAGCAGCTTCCTCGACAGGGCCTACAATGAGCAGTTCTTC
TRBJ1-2 | TRBV5-6 | . | . | CASSPDRNYNGYGYTF | TGTGCCAGCAGCCCGGACAGAAACTACAACGGCTATGGCTACACCTTC
TRBJ1-2 | TRBV7-2 | . | . | CASSLARGSIYGYTF | TGTGCCAGCAGCTTAGCCAGGGGTAGTATCTATGGCTACACCTTC
TRBJ2-7 | TRBV10-2 | TRBD1 | once | CASSEGNRGSYEQYF | TGCGCCAGCAGTGAGGGTAACAGGGGGTCCTACGAGCAGTACTTC
TRBJ1-3 | TRBV7-2 | . | . | CASSLNPRTVGNTIYF | TGTGCCAGCAGCTTAAATCCGCGTACAGTCGGAAACACCATATATTTT
TRBJ2-3 | TRBV5-8 | . | . | CASSLAYAWDTQYF | TGTGCCAGCAGCTTAGCCTACGCTTGGGATACGCAGTATTTT
TRBJ2-1 | TRBV6-5 | . | . | CASSLRGNEQFF | TGTGCCAGCAGTCTCAGGGGTAATGAGCAGTTCTTC
TRBJ2-5 | TRBV6-5 | TRBD1 | . | CASSRDRGETQYF | TGTGCCAGCAGTAGGGACAGGGGAGAGACCCAGTACTTC
TRBJ2-3 | TRBV7-3 | . | . | CASSENGADTQYF | TGTGCCAGCAGCGAGAACGGGGCAGATACGCAGTATTTT
TRBJ2-1 | TRBV19 | TRBD2 | . | CASRRTSGSYNEQFF | TGTGCCAGTAGACGAACTAGCGGGAGCTACAATGAGCAGTTCTTC
TRBJ2-7 | TRBV10-2 | . | . | CASSVVQSHEQYF | TGCGCCAGCAGTGTGGTGCAGTCCCACGAGCAGTACTTC
TRBJ1-2 | TRBV10-3 | . | . | CAISESGASTLNYGYTF | TGTGCCATCAGTGAGTCGGGGGCGTCGACCCTAAACTATGGCTACACCTTC
TRBJ2-1 | TRBV12-3/TRBV12-4 | . | . | CASSLYSSNEQFF | TGTGCCAGCAGTTTGTATAGCAGCAATGAGCAGTTCTTC
TRBJ2-5 | TRBV5-1 | TRBD2 | . | CASSSGLALSETQYF | TGCGCCAGCAGCTCGGGACTAGCGCTTTCGGAGACCCAGTACTTC
TRBJ1-1 | TRBV10-3 | . | once | CAISELNQGAFF | TGTGCCATCAGTGAGCTGAACCAGGGAGCTTTCTTT
TRBJ1-2 | TRBV3-1/TRBV3-2 | . | . | CASSQVTQYYGYTF | TGTGCCAGCAGCCAAGTCACACAGTACTATGGCTACACCTTC
TRBJ1-5 | TRBV6-5 | . | . | CASSNRPNQPQHF | TGTGCCAGCAGCAACAGGCCCAATCAGCCCCAGCATTTT
TRBJ2-1 | TRBV19 | TRBD2 | few | CASKQASGRAWGEQFF | TGTGCCAGTAAACAGGCTAGCGGGAGGGCATGGGGTGAGCAGTTCTTC
TRBJ1-6 | TRBV5-4 | . | once | CASSPRGGSGSPLHF | TGTGCCAGCAGCCCCCGAGGCGGGTCTGGGTCACCCCTCCACTTT
TRBJ1-2 | TRBV7-9 | TRBD1 | . | CASSLGTGIIYGYTF | TGTGCCAGCAGCTTAGGGACAGGCATCATCTATGGCTACACCTTC
TRBJ2-5 | TRBV25-1 | TRBD2 | . | CASSLAGAGETQYF | TGTGCCAGCAGTCTAGCGGGGGCGGGGGAGACCCAGTACTTC
TRBJ1-5 | TRBV19 | . | . | CASNLIGVLGQPQHF | TGTGCCAGTAACCTCATCGGGGTGCTAGGGCAGCCCCAGCATTTT
TRBJ1-6 | TRBV5-4 | . | . | CASSSTGGQSYNSPLHF | TGTGCCAGCAGCTCCACGGGGGGCCAGTCCTATAATTCACCCCTCCACTTT
TRBJ1-1 | TRBV6-5 | TRBD1 | . | CASSSGQGRGAFF | TGTGCCAGCAGTTCGGGACAGGGACGAGGAGCTTTCTTT
TRBJ1-4 | TRBV28 | TRBD1 | . | CASSLGQEYEKLFF | TGTGCCAGCAGTTTGGGACAGGAGTATGAAAAACTGTTTTTT